This is a list of T cell receptor beta chains from one sample in a study of vaccination and CD4 T cells after COVID-19. These receptors have no identified antigens. TCRdb re-analysed the PCR reads in MiXCR, keeping a single row per CDR3 protein. The repertoire holds some 6,000 distinct CDR3 sequences, around 50% seen once, with about a quarter in the top ten. Sequencing input: CD4+ T cells from blood, cultured in vitro. Receptors were obtained from a human donor in good health. The CDR3 runs from the conserved cysteine through the conserved F or W. The D gene is left open where the match is weak. Clone size, where shown, is once, few, many, or a class for clones that have expanded.

TGTGCCAGCAGTTCTGAAGACAGGGGGCCTTCACCCCTCCACTTT,CASSSEDRGPSPLHF,15,TRBD1,TRBJ1-6,TRBV27,.
TGTGCCAGCAGCTTACCGATCGCGAACACTGAAGCTTTCTTT,CASSLPIANTEAFF,14,.,TRBJ1-1,TRBV7-9,few
TGCAGTGCTAGAGAGTTTAGCGGGGGTTACAATGAGCAGTTCTTC,CSAREFSGGYNEQFF,15,TRBD2,TRBJ2-1,TRBV20-1,.
TGTGCCTGGAGTGCGGAAGCCACCCAGTACTTC,CAWSAEATQYF,11,.,TRBJ2-5,TRBV30,.
TGTGCCAGCAGTGAAGACACAGGGGTTATTGGCTACACCTTC,CASSEDTGVIGYTF,14,TRBD1,TRBJ1-2,TRBV6-1,.
TGTGCCAGCATTCAGCGTCAAAACTACGAGCAGTACTTC,CASIQRQNYEQYF,13,.,TRBJ2-7,TRBV28,.
TGTGCCAGCGAACGGGGAGGCTATGGCTACACCTTC,CASERGGYGYTF,12,.,TRBJ1-2,TRBV3-1,.
TGTGCCAGCAGCGCGGACAGCTCGAGCTCCTACGAGCAGTACTTC,CASSADSSSSYEQYF,15,.,TRBJ2-7,TRBV11-3,.
TGTGCCAGCAGCTTAGGAGACAGGGTCGCGAACACTGAAGCTTTCTTT,CASSLGDRVANTEAFF,16,TRBD1,TRBJ1-1,TRBV7-2,.
TGTGCCAGCAGAAAGGACAGGGGTCAGCCCCAGCATTTT,CASRKDRGQPQHF,13,TRBD1,TRBJ1-5,TRBV6-1,few
TGCAGTGCTAGAGATGGCTGGAAGAACACCGGGGAGCTGTTTTTT,CSARDGWKNTGELFF,15,.,TRBJ2-2,TRBV20-1,.
TGTGCCAGCAGCCCGATCGCTAGCGGGCAAAAACCCGAGCAGTACTTC,CASSPIASGQKPEQYF,16,TRBD2,TRBJ2-7,TRBV7-2,.
TGTGCCAGCAAAATACAGGGGATGAACACTGAAGCTTTCTTT,CASKIQGMNTEAFF,14,TRBD1,TRBJ1-1,TRBV6-1,few
TGTGCCAGCCGCGAAGGACCCAAGATGTACACCTTC,CASREGPKMYTF,12,.,TRBJ1-2,TRBV27,.
TGTGCCAGCAGGATGGGCCTGGAGACCCAGTACTTC,CASRMGLETQYF,12,.,TRBJ2-5,TRBV2,.
TGTGCCAGCAGCTTGCCAGGGTCGGCGGGCAATCAGCCCCAGCATTTT,CASSLPGSAGNQPQHF,16,.,TRBJ1-5,TRBV5-8,.
TGTGCCAGTAGTATCCTCGCCGGGACAGGGAACACCGGGGAGCTGTTTTTT,CASSILAGTGNTGELFF,17,TRBD1,TRBJ2-2,TRBV19,few
TGTGCCAGCAGCGCTATATCCCGGTGGGGCTATGGCTACACCTTC,CASSAISRWGYGYTF,15,.,TRBJ1-2,TRBV11-2,few
TGTGCCAGCAGACTAAGGGACAGGGTTTTCCTCGGGGAGCTGTTTTTT,CASRLRDRVFLGELFF,16,TRBD1,TRBJ2-2,TRBV12-3/TRBV12-4,.
TGTGCCACCAGCAGATGGGGGCAGGGAACTGGGGACAATGAGCAGTTCTTC,CATSRWGQGTGDNEQFF,17,.,TRBJ2-1,TRBV15,once
TGTGCCTGGAGGGGGCGCAGCGGGGAGCTGTTTTTT,CAWRGRSGELFF,12,.,TRBJ2-2,TRBV11-2,.
TGTGCCAGTAGTATTCCGGCCGGCGGAGAGAACACTGAAGCTTTCTTT,CASSIPAGGENTEAFF,16,.,TRBJ1-1,TRBV19,few
TGTGCCAGCAGCCAGGATTTGGGAGGGAACACTGAAGCTTTCTTT,CASSQDLGGNTEAFF,15,.,TRBJ1-1,TRBV14,once
TGTGCCAGCGGCGAAGGGGGCCCGGCCCAGCATTTT,CASGEGGPAQHF,12,TRBD1,TRBJ1-5,TRBV18,.
TGTGCCAGCAGTTTATCGGGACAGGTCCCTTGGGGCTATTCACCCCTCCACTTT,CASSLSGQVPWGYSPLHF,18,TRBD1,TRBJ1-6,TRBV27,.
TGCAGTGCCCACCCGACTAGCAACTACAATGAGCAGTTCTTC,CSAHPTSNYNEQFF,14,TRBD2,TRBJ2-1,TRBV20-1,few
TGTGCCAGTTTTGCGGTTACAGATACGCAGTATTTT,CASFAVTDTQYF,12,.,TRBJ2-3,TRBV6-1,.
TGTGCCAGCAGTTTACCCCAGGGAGAGCAGTACTTC,CASSLPQGEQYF,12,.,TRBJ2-7,TRBV27,few
TGTGCCAGCAGCAAGGGCGGGGGCCGAGGGGGCTACACCTTC,CASSKGGGRGGYTF,14,.,TRBJ1-2,TRBV5-6,.
TGTGCCAGCAGTGAGTTTTGGTACGGCGGGAGGGCGATCGAGACCCAGTACTTC,CASSEFWYGGRAIETQYF,18,TRBD2,TRBJ2-5,TRBV6-1,.
TGTGCCAGCAGCAATGTGGGCGGGATCTCCTACGAGCAGTACTTC,CASSNVGGISYEQYF,15,.,TRBJ2-7,TRBV21-1,.
TGTGCCAGCAGGACGACCGAGGAGACCCAGTACTTC,CASRTTEETQYF,12,.,TRBJ2-5,TRBV6-1,.
TGCGCCAGCAGTAACACAGGCACGAACACCGGGGAGCTGTTTTTT,CASSNTGTNTGELFF,15,.,TRBJ2-2,TRBV10-2,.
TGCAGTGCTAGAATTCGATTAGGGGGCGCTCAATTAATACGAACCTACAATGAGCAGTTCTTC,CSARIRLGGAQLIRTYNEQFF,21,TRBD1,TRBJ2-1,TRBV20-1,.
TGCAGTGCTGTCCCTAAACGTTTGGGCAGGACCCCAGATACGCAGTATTTT,CSAVPKRLGRTPDTQYF,17,.,TRBJ2-3,TRBV20-1,.
TGTGCCAGCAGGGACAGGTTAATGGTGTGGACCATATATTTT,CASRDRLMVWTIYF,14,TRBD1,TRBJ1-3,TRBV2,few
TGTGCCAGCAGTTACTACGGGGTCTCAGTCTCCTACAATGAGCAGTTCTTC,CASSYYGVSVSYNEQFF,17,.,TRBJ2-1,TRBV6-5,few
TGTGCCAGCAGACTGGACAGGGGGGAGAACACCATATATTTT,CASRLDRGENTIYF,14,TRBD1,TRBJ1-3,TRBV28,.
TGTGCCAGCAGTTTGGCGGGGAGTAGGAGCTACACCTTC,CASSLAGSRSYTF,13,.,TRBJ1-2,TRBV12-3/TRBV12-4,.
TGCGCCAGCAGTGAAGGACTAGGAAGCTACGAGCAGTACTTC,CASSEGLGSYEQYF,14,TRBD2,TRBJ2-7,TRBV10-1,.
TGTGCCAGCAGTTTAGCGGCTTGGGCCGGGGAGCTGTTTTTT,CASSLAAWAGELFF,14,.,TRBJ2-2,TRBV12-3/TRBV12-4,.
TGTGCCAGCACGACCTCGGAGACCCAGTACTTC,CASTTSETQYF,11,.,TRBJ2-5,TRBV7-9,few